This T cell receptor (beta chain) was found in a study of early T cells in non-severe SARS-CoV-2 infection (dated by TCRdb to about 2021). Regarding the study in general: Bulk RNA from unsorted whole blood was used for TCR sequencing, so alpha and beta chains could not be paired. General study outcomes and caveats: VDJdb matching was skewed toward anti-spike CD8 responses and likely underestimated virus-specific expansions by missing private and CD4 specificities.

In its sample, this clonotype was seen many times. What antigen it recognizes has not been identified. Base-call qualities are not available, and no considerably larger clone is one nucleotide away. The study was a case-control design nested within a healthcare worker cohort in London, UK, with weekly nasopharyngeal swab PCR tests and blood sampling. Healthcare workers were enrolled in the week of the UK lockdown, from 23 to 31 March 2020, and were followed every week for up to roughly 16 weeks. The CDR3 runs 14 residues from the cysteine to the phenylalanine. Only CDR3 DNA remains: 42 bases, in frame from the first base. V lost 4 bases and J lost 5 bases, and the count of bases not matched to a germline gene is 8. CDR1 and CDR2 are read off the germline V gene as MDHEN and SYDVKM. Libraries were prepared through 5' RACE. The sequencing machine was a NextSeq 500. To correct for sequencing error and PCR bias, the TCR library protocol tagged individual cDNA molecules with unique molecular identifiers. TCR alpha and beta chains were both sequenced, and the abundances of alpha and beta sequences in each sample were closely correlated with each other. The authors processed their data as follows. Decombinator V4 was used to perform V gene, J gene and CDR3 annotation of TCR sequences. Expanded TCRs were defined as changing significantly between any two time points under a Poisson model with p below 0.0001. Abundances of TCRs were expressed as counts per million after normalisation to the total number of TCRs sequenced in each sample. TRAV1-2 paired with TRAJ12, TRAJ20 or TRAJ33 defined MAIT TCRs, while TRAV10 paired with TRAJ18 defined iNKT TCRs. VDJdb, accessed 1 November 2021, was searched for CMV, EBV and SARS-CoV-2 annotated TCRs, with TCRs annotated for multiple antigens excluded. TCRdb reworked the public reads: Q25 trimming with fastp, MiXCR clone assembly, productive beta chains retained. Under each unique CDR3 protein, matching rows form one entry showing the most common genes and DNA. The V and J calls come from TCRdb's annotation, not from the publication. For this sample there are about 40,000 distinct CDR3 sequences; roughly 6% appear just once. Around 24% of the sample is in the top ten clones.

The sequenced material came from whole blood. The chain is made from TRBV28 and TRBJ2-7; 7 bases in the middle match TRBD2. This receptor was identified in an adult who was a healthcare worker with PCR-confirmed SARS-CoV-2 infection or an uninfected control (not recorded which). The CDR3 has the sequence CASSSPGTINEQYF. The DNA reads TGTGCCAGCAGTTCCCCCGGGACTATCAACGAGCAGTACTTC.